These 20 T cell receptor beta chains originate from one sample sequenced in a study of control samples from healthy donors and cancer patients. TCRdb's table, derived via immunoSEQ multiplex PCR, lists solely in-frame clones and lacks some. Among about 180,000 clones, 90% were seen once, and the ten largest hold just over 1.4%. The sequenced sample consisted of blood. The receptors shown here come from a woman aged 50 to 65 in good health.

The rearrangement joins TRBV5-5 to TRBJ2-1; no firm D call. The germline V gene has CDR1 SGHKS and CDR2 YYEKEE (reference sequence). Trimming shortened V by 1 base and J by 0 bases, and 8 bases separated the two germline ends. The CDR3 extends over 15 amino acids. The CDR3 loop reads CASSLLQDSYNEQFF. The CDR3 bases are TGTGCCAGCAGCTTGTTGCAGGACTCCTACAATGAGCAGTTCTTC. The variable domain in full, with the rest retrieved from reference TRBV5-5 and TRBJ2-1, is DAGVTQSPTHLIKTRGQQVTLRCSPISGHKSVSWYQQVLGQGPQFIFQYYEKEERGRGNFPDRFSARQFPNYSSELNVNALLLGDSALYLCASSLLQDSYNEQFFGPGTRLTVL.

The genes are TRBV7-3 and TRBJ2-7; D is unclear. The CDR3 extends over 14 amino acids. The V end lost 4 bases, the J end lost 6 bases, and 16 bases lay between the germline ends. Germline V gene data show CDR1 as SGHTA and CDR2 as FQGTGA. The DNA of the CDR3 is TGTGCCAGCAGCTCGGGCCCTGCCTCCGCCGAGCAGTACTTC. The encoded protein is CASSSGPASAEQYF. The full variable domain, with the rest looked up from reference TRBV7-3 and TRBJ2-7, is GAGVSQTPSNKVTEKGKYVELRCDPISGHTALYWYRQSLGQGPEFLIYFQGTGAADDSGLPNDRFFAVRPEGSVSTLKIQRTERGDSAVYLCASSSGPASAEQYFGPGTRLTVT.

The sample holds one count of this clone. The V and J genes are TRBV7-9 and TRBJ2-1; the D gene is possibly TRBD1 (5 bases). CDR1 SEHNR and CDR2 FQNEAQ come from the germline V gene (reference sequence). The CDR3 spans 14 residues. Trimming cost V 7 bases and J 9 bases, with 19 bases left between them. The CDR3 loop reads CASNFRTGQGEQFF. CDR3 DNA: TGTGCCAGCAACTTTCGGACGGGCCAGGGTGAGCAGTTCTTC.

The chain joins TRBV12-3 or TRBV12-4 to TRBJ1-5; TRBD1 might be the D (5 bases). This CDR3 region has 13 residues. V was trimmed by 8 bases and J by 5 bases, leaving 13 bases between them. In nucleotides, the CDR3 is TGTGCCAGCGGATCAGACAGTCATCAGCCCCAGCATTTT. Translated, it gives CASGSDSHQPQHF.

This chain connects TRBV19 to TRBJ2-6, with TRBD2 as a possible D gene (5 bases). V shed 3 bases and J shed 0 bases, with 15 bases lying between them. CDR3 size: 18 residues. Per germline, CDR1 LNHDA and CDR2 SQIVND (reference sequence). The chain's CDR3 is CASSIEGLSYSGANVLTF. The CDR3 DNA reads TGTGCCAGTAGTATCGAGGGTCTGAGCTACTCTGGGGCCAACGTCCTGACTTTC.

The count of this clone is one. The rearrangement links TRBV12-5 to TRBJ2-1; 12 positions match TRBD2. The CDR3 spans 18 residues. Germline V CDR1 and CDR2: LGHNT, FRNRAP. Trimming took 1 base from V and 6 from J; bases not matched to a gene: 10. CDR3 sequence: CASGLERLAGEWGNEQFF. The CDR3 region has the DNA TGTGCTAGTGGTTTGGAAAGACTAGCGGGAGAATGGGGCAATGAGCAGTTCTTC.

The gene calls are TRBV3-1 (or the pseudogene TRBV3-2) and TRBJ1-1; D unclear. V was clipped by 3 bases and J by 7 bases, with 9 bases between them. The CDR3 is made up of 12 amino acids. Looked up from germline, CDR1 is LGHDT and CDR2 is YNNKEL (reference sequence). Here the CDR3 reads CASSHERLEAFF. DNA of the CDR3: TGTGCCAGCAGCCACGAACGGCTTGAAGCTTTCTTT.

The CDR3 loop reads CASSGRDRTLNEQYF. The CDR3 DNA follows: TGTGCCAGCAGTGGCCGGGACAGGACCCTCAACGAGCAGTACTTC. The genes are TRBV28 and TRBJ2-7, with TRBD1 matching 8 bases. V trimming: 5 bases; J trimming: 5 bases; junction bases outside the gene matches: 11. Germline V CDR1 and CDR2: MDHEN, SYDVKM. CDR3 size: 15 residues.

The chain uses TRBV9 and TRBJ2-6; D ambiguous. Trimming cost V 0 bases and J 0 bases, with 4 bases left between them. Germline V gene sequence: CDR1 SGDLS, CDR2 YYNGEE. The CDR3 consists of 15 residues. CDR3 in amino acids: CASSVVVSGANVLTF. The CDR3 DNA reads as TGTGCCAGCAGCGTAGTTGTCTCTGGGGCCAACGTCCTGACTTTC.

The rearrangement uses TRBV5-8 and TRBJ2-7; TRBD1 agrees at 7 bases. V lost 2 bases and J lost 5; bases outside the gene matches: 7. This CDR3 has 14 amino acids. The germline CDR1 and CDR2 sequences are SGHTS and YDEGEE. This chain's CDR3 is CASSFSRGSHEQYF. The CDR3 DNA reads as TGTGCCAGCAGCTTCTCCAGGGGGTCTCACGAGCAGTACTTC.

The CDR3 protein is CASSQDVGTYEQYF. The CDR3 coding sequence is TGTGCCAGCAGCCAAGATGTGGGCACCTACGAGCAGTACTTC. The rearrangement joins TRBV3-1 (or the pseudogene TRBV3-2) to TRBJ2-7; D is undetermined. The germline CDR1 and CDR2 sequences are LGHDT and YNNKEL (reference sequence). The V gene lost 0 bases and the J gene lost 2 bases, with 8 bases spanning the gap. CDR3 length: 14 residues.

This clone was seen a few times. This chain connects TRBV28 to TRBJ1-1; 7 nucleotides line up with TRBD1. The V and J ends lost 3 bases and 9 bases, in that order; junction bases with no gene match: 16. CDR3 length: 16 residues. The germline V gene has CDR1 MDHEN and CDR2 SYDVKM. CDR3 nucleotides: TGTGCCAGCAGTTTCCTACAAACAGGGGAAACCCCCCAAGCTTTCTTT. It translates to CASSFLQTGETPQAFF.

V usage is TRBV6-5 and J usage is TRBJ1-5, with unresolved D. This CDR3 is built from 15 residues. With 0 bases removed from V and 2 bases from J, the gap between germline ends came to 8 bases. Germline CDR1 MNHEY, CDR2 SVGAGI. CDR3 in amino acids: CASSYSIGGNQPQHF. As DNA, the CDR3 is TGTGCCAGCAGTTACTCGATAGGAGGCAATCAGCCCCAGCATTTT.

V usage is TRBV9 and J usage is TRBJ1-2; D gene unclear. V lost 4 bases to trimming and J lost 0 bases, with 16 bases between them. The CDR3 has 16 residues. Germline V gives CDR1 SGDLS, CDR2 YYNGEE. The CDR3 sequence is CASSSLGTKTNYGYTF. DNA for the CDR3: TGTGCCAGCAGCTCACTAGGAACCAAAACTAACTATGGCTACACCTTC.

The rearrangement links TRBV6-2 or TRBV6-3 to TRBJ1-2; TRBD1 might be the D (5 bases). Germline V gene sequence: CDR1 MNHEY, CDR2 SVGEGT. The CDR3 contains 14 residues. V dropped 1 base and J dropped 8 bases, with 14 bases sitting between them. Written as DNA, the CDR3 is TGTGCCAGCAGTTACTTGAGGGGACGCTGGGGCTACACCTTC. Amino acids: CASSYLRGRWGYTF.

This clone was picked up a small number of times. Other DNA sequences within the sample encode an identical CDR3. The chain has TRBV9 and TRBJ1-1, with D possibly being TRBD1 (5 bases). CDR1 and CDR2 (germline): SGDLS, YYNGEE. V was shortened by 3 bases and J by 4 bases, with 13 bases between the two germline ends. The CDR3 extends over 14 amino acids. The CDR3 coding sequence is TGTGCCAGCAGCGCCAATCAGGGAGGCACTGAAGCTTTCTTT. Its translation: CASSANQGGTEAFF. Variable domain in full (rest from reference TRBV9 and TRBJ1-1): DSGVTQTPKHLITATGQRVTLRCSPRSGDLSVYWYQQSLDQGLQFLIQYYNGEERAKGNILERFSAQQFPDLHSELNLSSLELGDSALYFCASSANQGGTEAFFGQGTRLTVV.

The chain has TRBV7-9 and TRBJ2-1; D might be TRBD1 (5 bases). The V end lost 1 base, the J end lost 7 bases, and 8 bases lay between the germline ends. Germline CDR1 is SEHNR and CDR2 is FQNEAQ (reference sequence). This CDR3 has 13 residues. The CDR3 nucleotides are TGTGCCAGCAGCTTAGGGACAATTAATGAGCAGTTCTTC. This sequence encodes CASSLGTINEQFF.

Here the CDR3 reads CASSLGNPTDTQYF. In DNA form, the CDR3 reads TGTGCCAGCAGTTTAGGAAACCCCACAGATACGCAGTATTTT. The rearrangement links TRBV28 to TRBJ2-3; no clear D gene. Trimming shortened V by 2 bases and J by 2 bases, and 8 bases separated the two germline ends. CDR3 length: 14 amino acids. Germline CDR1 and CDR2: MDHEN and SYDVKM. Together with reference TRBV28 and TRBJ2-3, the CDR3 gives the full variable domain: DVKVTQSSRYLVKRTGEKVFLECVQDMDHENMFWYRQDPGLGLRLIYFSYDVKMKEKGDIPEGYSVSREKKERFSLILESASTNQTSMYLCASSLGNPTDTQYFGPGTRLTVL.

The rearrangement links TRBV27 to TRBJ2-3; 9 nucleotides line up with TRBD2. Germline assignment: CDR1 MNHEY and CDR2 SMNVEV (reference sequence). CDR3 length equals 18 residues. V lost 6 bases, J lost 2 bases, and 15 bases stayed unmatched. Here the CDR3 reads CASSPQGVSGSVTDTQYF. The DNA of the CDR3 is TGTGCCAGCAGCCCCCAAGGGGTTAGCGGGAGTGTCACAGATACGCAGTATTTT.

The rearrangement joins TRBV6-6 to TRBJ1-1; D not resolved. CDR3 length equals 14 residues. The germline V gene has CDR1 MNHNY and CDR2 SVGAGI (reference sequence). V dropped 7 bases and J dropped 8 bases, with 20 bases sitting between them. This CDR3 is CASIQAGAAREAFF. The CDR3 region has the DNA TGTGCCAGCATTCAGGCAGGAGCGGCTCGGGAAGCTTTCTTT.